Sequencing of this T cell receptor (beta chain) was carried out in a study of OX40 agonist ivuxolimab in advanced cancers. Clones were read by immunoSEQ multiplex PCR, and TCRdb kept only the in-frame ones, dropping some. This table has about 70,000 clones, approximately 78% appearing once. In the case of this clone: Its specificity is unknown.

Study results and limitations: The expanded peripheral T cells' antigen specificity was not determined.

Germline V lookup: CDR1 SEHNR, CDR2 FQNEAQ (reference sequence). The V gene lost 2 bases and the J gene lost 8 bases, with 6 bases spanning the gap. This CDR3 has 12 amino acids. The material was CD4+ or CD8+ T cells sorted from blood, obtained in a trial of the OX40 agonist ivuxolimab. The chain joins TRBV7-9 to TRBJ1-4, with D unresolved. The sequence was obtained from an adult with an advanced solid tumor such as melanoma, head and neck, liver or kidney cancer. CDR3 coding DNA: TGTGCCAGCAGCTTATCCCTGGAAAAACTGTTTTTT. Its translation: CASSLSLEKLFF.